This section outlines one T cell receptor (beta chain) sequence together with its context. This sample was taken from a study of T-cell reconstitution after alpha-beta-depleted transplantation in children. The TCRbeta library incorporated unique molecular identifiers. TCRdb re-called the PCR reads with MiXCR, one entry per CDR3 protein. The data hold approximately 400,000 distinct CDR3 sequences, with roughly 10% observed a single time. V shed 5 bases and J shed 0 bases, with 22 bases lying between them. CDR1 is MDHEN, CDR2 SYDVKM, per germline. The CDR3 is 18 residues long. The clonotype was recovered from a human donor who donated a stem cell graft to a child with acute myeloid leukemia. The rearrangement uses TRBV28 and TRBJ1-1, with D unclear. Sequenced material: PBMCs from the stem cell graft donor, taken from the stem cell graft. The CDR3 nucleotides read TGTGCCAGCAGTCCACCCCCCTTCACGGCTCTGATGAACACTGAAGCTTTCTTT. As protein: CASSPPPFTALMNTEAFF.